This TCR beta chain is from a study of control samples from healthy donors and cancer patients. This clone occurred a few times. TCRdb keeps only in-frame clones here, not all; method: immunoSEQ multiplex PCR. The profile shows tens of thousands of clones, roughly 86% of them singletons. The CDR3 has 13 residues. Germline loops: CDR1 SGHDT, CDR2 YYEEEE. The junction had 0 bases not matched to a gene; V was cut back by 3 bases and J by 3 bases. The rearrangement links TRBV5-6 to TRBJ1-1; TRBD1 aligns across 9 bases. The sequencing sample was made of blood. The receptor was isolated from a woman in her forties or fifties in good health. The CDR3 bases are TGTGCCAGCAGCTGGGACAGGGACACTGAAGCTTTCTTT. It encodes CASSWDRDTEAFF. The entire variable domain, with the rest obtained from reference TRBV5-6 and TRBJ1-1, is as follows: DAGVTQSPTHLIKTRGQQVTLRCSPKSGHDTVSWYQQALGQGPQFIFQYYEEEERQRGNFPDRFSGHQFPNYSSELNVNALLLGDSALYLCASSWDRDTEAFFGQGTRLTVV.